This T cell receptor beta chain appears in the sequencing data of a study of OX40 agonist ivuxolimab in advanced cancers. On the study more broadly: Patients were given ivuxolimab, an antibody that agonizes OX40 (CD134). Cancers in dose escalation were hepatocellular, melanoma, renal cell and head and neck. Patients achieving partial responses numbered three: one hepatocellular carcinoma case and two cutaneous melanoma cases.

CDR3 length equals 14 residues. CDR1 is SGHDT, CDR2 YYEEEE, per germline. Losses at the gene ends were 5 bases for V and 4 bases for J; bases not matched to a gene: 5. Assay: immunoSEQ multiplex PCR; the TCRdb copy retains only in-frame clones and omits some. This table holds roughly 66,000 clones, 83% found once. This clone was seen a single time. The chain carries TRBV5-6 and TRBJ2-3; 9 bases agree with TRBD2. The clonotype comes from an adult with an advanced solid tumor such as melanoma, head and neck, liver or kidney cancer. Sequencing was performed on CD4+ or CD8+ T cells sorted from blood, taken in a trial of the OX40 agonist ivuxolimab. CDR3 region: CASSRGGVSDTQYF. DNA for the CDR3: TGTGCCAGCAGTCGCGGGGGGGTGTCAGATACGCAGTATTTT.